This passage covers 25 T cell receptor beta chains from one sample sequenced in a study of cytomegalovirus exposure and HLA in healthy donors. The PCR contained 60 Vbeta and 13 Jbeta primers. The table came from immunoSEQ multiplex PCR; TCRdb's copy has only in-frame clones and leaves some out. Recorded for this sample: around 40,000 clones. The sequencing input was PBMCs. The receptor source for this set is a man aged 30-40 years in good health and CMV-seronegative.

The chain links TRBV18 to TRBJ1-1; a weak D match, TRBD1 (6 bases). From germline, CDR1 is KGHSH and CDR2 LQKENI. The CDR3 totals 13 residues. V was clipped by 5 bases and J by 5 bases, with 12 bases between them. CDR3 loop: CASSIQGLTEAFF. In nucleotides, the CDR3 is TGTGCCAGCTCAATACAGGGTTTGACTGAAGCTTTCTTT.

The V call is TRBV5-4, the J call TRBJ2-5, with 10 bases that match TRBD2. V lost 4 bases to trimming and J lost 4 bases; unmatched junction nucleotides: 4. Germline-derived CDR1 and CDR2 are SGHNT and YYREEE (reference sequence). The CDR3 extends over 14 amino acids. The CDR3 DNA is TGTGCCAGCAGCCTTATAGCGGGAGGAGAGACCCAGTACTTC. Protein product: CASSLIAGGETQYF.

This chain uses TRBV28 with TRBJ2-7, with 10 bases that match TRBD2. CDR1 is MDHEN, CDR2 SYDVKM, per germline. The CDR3 runs to 19 residues. Germline trimming cut 3 bases from V and 4 bases from J; bases unmatched to any gene: 18. CDR3 DNA sequence: TGTGCCAGCAGTTTCACCCCTTCGGCTAGCGGGAGTGGTTCTTACGAGCAGTACTTC. It yields the protein CASSFTPSASGSGSYEQYF.

The chain combines TRBV15 with TRBJ2-2; the D gene is possibly TRBD2 (5 bases). There are 16 residues in the CDR3. Germline V gives CDR1 LNHNV, CDR2 YYDKDF (reference sequence). V shed 1 base and J shed 1 base, with 10 bases lying between them. This CDR3 reads CATSRGRILNTGELFF. The CDR3 DNA reads TGTGCCACCAGCAGAGGGAGGATATTGAACACCGGGGAGCTGTTTTTT.

About this clone: Relative to the germline gene, one junction end is altered; a read error may explain this. V and J are TRBV6-6 and TRBJ2-6; possible D gene TRBD2, 5 bases. In germline, CDR1 is MNHNY, CDR2 SVGAGI (reference sequence). This CDR3 region has 16 residues. CDR3 sequence: CAGSPAESSGANVLTF. The DNA of the CDR3 is TGTGCCGGCAGTCCAGCGGAGAGCTCTGGGGCCAACGTCCTGACTTTC.

The gene calls are TRBV29-1 and TRBJ1-1; 10 nucleotides agree with TRBD1. Germline CDR1 and CDR2: SQVTM and ANQGSEA. J gave up 10 bases and V 5 bases, and 10 bases lay outside the gene matches. This CDR3 has 13 amino acids. CDR3 nucleotide sequence: TGCAGCGTTTGGACAGGGGGTGGGTTGGGAGCTTTCTTT. Translation gives CSVWTGGGLGAFF.

The chain combines TRBV5-1 with TRBJ1-5; D remains ambiguous. This CDR3 contains 14 residues. The V end lost 0 bases, the J end lost 4 bases, and 8 bases lay between the germline ends. Germline loops: CDR1 SGHRS, CDR2 YFSETQ. CDR3 amino acids: CASSLGGNNQPQHF. The CDR3 DNA reads as TGCGCCAGCAGCTTGGGAGGAAATAATCAGCCCCAGCATTTT.

CDR3 coding DNA: TGTGCCAGCAGCCAAGTTTTGTTCGGGTCGGCGTTCTTC. Its protein product is CASSQVLFGSAFF. The rearrangement links TRBV4-2 to TRBJ2-1; D is unresolved. The CDR3 loop spans 13 amino acids. Germline V gene data show CDR1 as LGHNA and CDR2 as YNFKEQ. The ends were cut back, 1 base at V and 15 bases at J, with 16 bases in the middle.

This chain uses TRBV15 with TRBJ2-3; TRBD1 might be the D (6 bases). Germline V gives CDR1 LNHNV, CDR2 YYDKDF (reference sequence). V was shortened by 3 bases and J by 2 bases, with 15 bases between the two germline ends. The CDR3 loop spans 16 amino acids. The CDR3 here is CATSRGDDRYTDTQYF. Written as DNA, the CDR3 is TGTGCCACCAGCAGGGGAGATGACAGGTACACAGATACGCAGTATTTT.

The J gene is TRBJ2-3, the V gene TRBV6-4; possible D gene TRBD2, 6 bases. CDR1 and CDR2 (germline): MRHNA, SNTAGT. V lost 1 base and J lost 3, with 8 bases in between. The CDR3 extends over 14 amino acids. The CDR3 DNA sequence: TGTGCCAGCAGTGACTGGAGGGAGACAGATACGCAGTATTTT. This sequence encodes CASSDWRETDTQYF.

This chain links TRBV7-2 with TRBJ1-2; D gene ambiguous. Germline assignment: CDR1 SGHTA and CDR2 FQGNSA. CDR3 length equals 12 residues. Trimming cost V 3 bases and J 8 bases, with 10 bases left between them. This CDR3 reads CASSFSLAGYTF. Here the CDR3 DNA reads TGTGCCAGCAGCTTCTCCTTAGCAGGCTACACCTTC.

The V gene is TRBV9, the J gene TRBJ2-1, with a weak D call TRBD2 (6 bases). The V gene lost 2 bases and the J gene lost 5 bases, with 14 bases spanning the gap. Germline V gene lookup returns CDR1 SGDLS and CDR2 YYNGEE. The CDR3 is 15 residues long. The CDR3 DNA follows: TGTGCCAGCAGCGTTGGCGGGGAGCCCGACAATGAGCAGTTCTTC. As protein: CASSVGGEPDNEQFF.

The chain couples TRBV25-1 to TRBJ1-4; D is uncertain. This CDR3 is built from 14 residues. The V and J ends lost 7 bases and 8 bases respectively, with 17 bases between them. Germline V lookup: CDR1 MGHDK, CDR2 SYGVNS. The chain's CDR3 is CASTDKNIREKLFF. CDR3 bases: TGTGCCAGCACTGATAAGAACATACGCGAAAAACTGTTTTTT.

The chain couples TRBV6-6 to TRBJ1-5, with a weak D call TRBD1 (5 bases). Germline V lookup: CDR1 MNHNY, CDR2 SVGAGI (reference sequence). CDR3 length equals 14 residues. The V and J ends lost 5 bases and 0 bases respectively, with 8 bases between them. CDR3 loop: CASSRQGSNQPQHF. CDR3 in DNA: TGTGCCAGCAGTCGGCAGGGTAGCAATCAGCCCCAGCATTTT.

This rearrangement joins TRBV5-6 to TRBJ1-6; 7 nucleotides line up with TRBD1. The CDR3 totals 16 residues. Germline V gene data show CDR1 as SGHDT and CDR2 as YYEEEE. V trimming: 0 bases; J trimming: 3 bases; junction bases outside the gene matches: 3. In nucleotides, the CDR3 is TGTGCCAGCAGCTTGGCCGGACAGGTCTATAATTCACCCCTCCACTTT. It is translated as CASSLAGQVYNSPLHF.

The rearrangement joins TRBV6-5 to TRBJ2-5; 7 nucleotides match TRBD1. The J call is doubtful: the DNA matches TRBJ2-7 better. The CDR3 length is 12 residues. CDR1 and CDR2 (germline): MNHEY, SVGAGI. The CDR3 coding sequence is TGTGCCAGCAGTTGGGACAGCTACGAGCAGTACTTC. This gives the protein CASSWDSYEQYF.

V usage is TRBV10-2 and J usage is TRBJ2-7; 7 positions match TRBD2. Germline V gene lookup returns CDR1 WSHSY and CDR2 SAAADI. This CDR3 is built from 17 residues. The V segment lost 7 bases and the J segment 0 bases; nucleotides outside the gene matches: 15. The CDR3 loop is CASTGTTRGDNSYEQYF. In DNA form, the CDR3 reads TGCGCCAGCACCGGGACTACTCGAGGCGATAACTCCTACGAGCAGTACTTC.

The CDR3 is CSARRENEQYF. CDR3 sequence (DNA): TGCAGTGCTAGAAGGGAGAACGAGCAGTACTTC. The genes are TRBV20-1 and TRBJ2-7; the D gene is possibly TRBD2 (5 bases). This CDR3 spans 11 amino acids. Deletions cut 2 bases from V and 5 bases from J, with 7 bases between. The germline CDR1 and CDR2 sequences are DFQATT and SNEGSKA (reference sequence).

The chain couples TRBV6-1 to TRBJ2-1; the match to TRBD1 covers 10 bases. V shed 2 bases and J 2 bases; nucleotides not matched to a gene: 6. The CDR3 spans 17 residues. Germline values: CDR1 MNHNS, CDR2 SASEGT. Written as DNA, the CDR3 is TGTGCCAGCAGTGAATATGGGGGACAGGGGACCTACAATGAGCAGTTCTTC. It specifies CASSEYGGQGTYNEQFF.

The genes are TRBV6-5 and TRBJ1-2; 8 positions agree with TRBD1. The CDR3 runs 14 residues. The ends lost 6 bases at V and 6 bases at J; junction bases unmatched: 9. In germline, CDR1 is MNHEY, CDR2 SVGAGI. CDR3 coding DNA: TGTGCCAGCAGCCCCGGGACAGGAGCAAATGGCTACACCTTC. The encoded protein is CASSPGTGANGYTF.

The chain couples TRBV20-1 to TRBJ2-1, with D maybe TRBD2 (6 bases). The CDR3 is 11 amino acids. V shed 1 base and J shed 10 bases, with 8 bases lying between them. Germline V gene sequence: CDR1 DFQATT, CDR2 SNEGSKA (reference sequence). This CDR3 reads CSARAAGEQFF. The CDR3, as DNA: TGCAGTGCTAGAGCCGCGGGGGAGCAGTTCTTC.

The V and J genes are TRBV6-5 and TRBJ2-7; D may be TRBD2 (5 bases). Germline CDR1 and CDR2: MNHEY and SVGAGI. The CDR3 consists of 15 residues. The V end lost 4 bases, the J end lost 6 bases, and 19 bases lay between the germline ends. CDR3 sequence: CASSSFPNGVGEQYF. The CDR3 region has the DNA TGTGCCAGCAGTTCCTTTCCTAACGGGGTGGGCGAGCAGTACTTC.

The chain uses TRBV5-4 and TRBJ2-2; a weak D match, TRBD1 (5 bases). This CDR3 has 14 residues. V lost 5 bases to trimming and J lost 1 base, with 9 bases between them. Germline V gene data show CDR1 as SGHNT and CDR2 as YYREEE (reference sequence). CDR3 coding DNA: TGTGCCAGCAGTAGAGACAGGAACACCGGGGAGCTGTTTTTT. This encodes CASSRDRNTGELFF. Full variable domain (outside the CDR3, taken from reference TRBV5-4 and TRBJ2-2): ETGVTQSPTHLIKTRGQQVTLRCSSQSGHNTVSWYQQALGQGPQFIFQYYREEENGRGNFPPRFSGLQFPNYSSELNVNALELDDSALYLCASSRDRNTGELFFGEGSRLTVL.

CDR3 loop: CASSVGFRDRTDEKLFF. The CDR3 DNA is TGTGCCAGCAGCGTAGGCTTCCGGGACAGGACGGATGAAAAACTGTTTTTT. The chain employs TRBV9 and TRBJ1-4, with TRBD1 identical over 8 bases. CDR1 and CDR2 from the germline V gene are SGDLS and YYNGEE. This CDR3 is 17 amino acids long. With V trimmed by 0 bases and J by 6 bases, 10 bases remained unmatched.

This chain uses TRBV7-2 with TRBJ2-7; 8 bases fit TRBD2. Germline V gene lookup returns CDR1 SGHTA and CDR2 FQGNSA. With V trimmed by 4 bases and J by 0 bases, 5 bases remained unmatched. The CDR3 consists of 15 residues. The CDR3 is CASSSRTSFSYEQYF. The CDR3 coding sequence is TGTGCCAGCAGCTCCCGGACTAGCTTCTCCTACGAGCAGTACTTC.